The clone carrying this TCR beta chain occurred a few times. The antigen is undetermined. The sample is drawn from a study of cytomegalovirus exposure and HLA in healthy donors. Findings and caveats of the study: Certain sequence variants were highly shared and formed a cluster, and this cluster was likely a sequencing artifact. Common viral pathogens (according to a later analysis) appeared linked to several of the most significant clusters. Using a false discovery rate of 0.05, a later analysis showed that 16,951 TCR beta sequences were associated with HLA alleles.

PCR was performed using 60 Vbeta and 13 Jbeta primers. Authors' methods: The count from a later analysis was 79 million or so unique TCR beta chains, some 10 million of them shared. Libraries were prepared by immunoSEQ multiplex PCR; TCRdb keeps only in-frame clonotypes and omits some of them. That table furnishes V, J and clone size, whereas the DNA furnished D and trimming. The sample consists of about 160,000 clones, around 76% of them appearing once. Per germline, CDR1 SGHRS and CDR2 YFSETQ. CDR3 length equals 14 residues. Trimming stripped 2 bases from V and 3 bases from J, with 8 bases between. V gene TRBV5-1 combines with J gene TRBJ2-2, with D possibly matching TRBD1 (6 bases). This clonotype originated in a man in his forties or fifties in good health and CMV-seropositive. Material: PBMCs. CDR3 residues: CASSFYRDTGELFF. CDR3 nucleotide sequence: TGCGCCAGCAGCTTCTACAGGGACACCGGGGAGCTGTTTTTT. Drawing the rest from reference TRBV5-1 and TRBJ2-2, the complete variable domain is KAGVTQTPRYLIKTRGQQVTLSCSPISGHRSVSWYQQTPGQGLQFLFEYFSETQRNKGNFPGRFSGRQFSNSRSEMNVSTLELGDSALYLCASSFYRDTGELFFGEGSRLTVL.